These 30 T cell receptor beta chains originate from one sample sequenced in a study of T cells in Graves' hyperthyroidism and ophthalmopathy. RNA transcripts were the template for amplifying TCR beta CDR3 regions. Carried out on the TCR CDR3, a first-round RT-PCR used the HTBI primer set. From the multiplex PCR reads, TCRdb called clonotypes with MiXCR, one entry per CDR3 protein. This sample yields 300,000 or so distinct CDR3 sequences, of which around a sixth are seen a single time; roughly 49% belongs to the top ten. Sequencing was done on a sample of blood. These TCRs come from a woman aged 45-59 years with Graves' hyperthyroidism.

V usage is TRBV7-2 and J usage is TRBJ1-1; D is unclear. This CDR3 has 14 amino acids. Germline-derived CDR1 and CDR2 are SGHTA and FQGNSA. Deletions cut 1 base from V and 6 bases from J, with 12 bases between. CDR3 sequence (DNA): TGTGCCAGCAGCTTAGGGGCGGGAGTGGCTGAAGCTTTCTTT. It codes for CASSLGAGVAEAFF.

This clonotype has at least ten counts. The genes are TRBV3-1 and TRBJ1-2; tentatively, D is TRBD1 (6 bases). Trimming took off 4 bases at V and 3 bases at J, with 15 bases between the two ends. Per germline, CDR1 LGHDT and CDR2 YNNKEL (reference sequence). The CDR3 sequence is 15 residues long. The CDR3 sequence is CASSLGGISDYGYTF. CDR3 bases: TGTGCCAGCAGCCTTGGGGGCATTTCAGACTATGGCTACACCTTC. Filled out from reference TRBV3-1 and TRBJ1-2, the complete variable domain reads DTAVSQTPKYLVTQMGNDKSIKCEQNLGHDTMYWYKQDSKKFLKIMFSYNNKELIINETVPNRFSPKSPDKAHLNLHINSLELGDSAVYFCASSLGGISDYGYTFGSGTRLTVV.

This chain uses TRBV19 with TRBJ1-1; 10 bases are shared with TRBD1. Unmatched junction bases numbered 8, after V lost 7 bases and J lost 0 bases. CDR1 is LNHDA and CDR2 is SQIVND in the germline V gene (reference sequence). CDR3 size: 16 residues. The CDR3 nucleotides are TGTGCCAGTACCTCCGTGGGGACAGGGGTGAACACTGAAGCTTTCTTT. Translated: CASTSVGTGVNTEAFF.

This clonotype has a count of ten or more. This chain links TRBV24-1 with TRBJ2-1, with 8 bases aligning to TRBD1. Unmatched junction bases numbered 8, after V lost 3 bases and J lost 5 bases. Per the germline V gene, CDR1 is KGHDR and CDR2 is SFDVKD. The CDR3 totals 16 residues. CDR3 amino acids: CATSDAGQGSNNEQFF. The CDR3 DNA is TGTGCCACCAGTGATGCAGGACAGGGTAGCAACAATGAGCAGTTCTTC.

This clonotype has more than one count but fewer than ten. The chain uses TRBV24-1 and TRBJ2-7; no firm D call. The CDR3 loop spans 14 amino acids. The V end was cut by 7 bases, the J end by 1 base, with 13 bases between. CDR1 is KGHDR and CDR2 is SFDVKD in the germline V gene. The CDR3 DNA reads as TGTGCCACCAGCCCTGGGCGCGCATCCTACGAGCAGTACTTC. Translated: CATSPGRASYEQYF.

In its sample, this clonotype was seen a few times. A read error may account for a junction end that differs from germline. The rearrangement uses TRBV20-1 and TRBJ1-1; a weak D match, TRBD1 (5 bases). Germline V gene lookup returns CDR1 DFQATT and CDR2 SNEGSKA (reference sequence). The CDR3 has 14 amino acids. The CDR3 sequence: CSARGQAGGTEALF. As DNA, the CDR3 is TGCAGTGCTAGAGGGCAGGCAGGAGGGACTGAAGCTCTCTTT.

This clonotype appeared a few times. This chain links TRBV3-1 with TRBJ1-6, with D possibly being TRBD1 (5 bases). The germline CDR1 and CDR2 sequences are LGHDT and YNNKEL (reference sequence). CDR3 length: 13 residues. Trimming shortened V by 4 bases and J by 14 bases, and 15 bases separated the two germline ends. The CDR3 sequence is CASSPRGGVALHF. CDR3 DNA sequence: TGTGCCAGCAGCCCCCGGGGGGGAGTCGCCCTCCACTTT.

This clonotype has only a few counts. This chain joins TRBV27 and TRBJ2-7; D is unresolved. This CDR3 spans 15 amino acids. V lost 2 bases, J lost 3 bases, and 14 bases lay in between. Per germline, CDR1 MNHEY and CDR2 SMNVEV (reference sequence). The CDR3 nucleotides are TGTGCCAGCAGTTTAAAGGGAAGATCGGACTACGAGCAGTACTTC. Protein product: CASSLKGRSDYEQYF.

Ten or more counts support this clonotype. The gene calls are TRBV28 and TRBJ2-7, with TRBD2 matching 9 bases. Trimming at V came to 6 bases and at J to 7 bases, leaving 13 bases not matched to a gene. Germline CDR1 and CDR2: MDHEN and SYDVKM. This CDR3 is built from 15 residues. CDR3 coding DNA: TGTGCCAGCAGAGGGCCTAGCGGGGCCCTAAGGGAGCAGTACTTC. Translating it yields CASRGPSGALREQYF.

The chain uses TRBV7-2 and TRBJ2-1; D unclear. The CDR3 loop spans 13 amino acids. With 1 base removed from V and 9 bases from J, the gap between germline ends came to 10 bases. CDR1 and CDR2 (germline): SGHTA, FQGNSA. CDR3 region: CASSLVFASEQFF. The CDR3 DNA reads as TGTGCCAGCAGCTTAGTCTTTGCGTCTGAGCAGTTCTTC.

As regards this clonotype: Given a much more abundant clone one base away, this may be a read error. The chain couples TRBV7-8 to TRBJ2-5; D not certain. The CDR3 loop spans 13 amino acids. Germline values: CDR1 SGHVS, CDR2 FQNEAQ. The CDR3 coding sequence is TGTGCCAGCAGGTTAGTTAGGGAAGAGACCCAGTACTTC. Translated, it gives CASRLVREETQYF.

In this sample, this clonotype turned up a few times. V gene TRBV5-1 combines with J gene TRBJ2-7, with D possibly TRBD1 on 6 matching bases. CDR3 length: 13 amino acids. V was shortened by 4 bases and J by 3 bases, with 11 bases between the two germline ends. From germline, CDR1 is SGHRS and CDR2 YFSETQ. This CDR3 reads CASSPGQDYEQYF. The CDR3 DNA reads TGCGCCAGCAGCCCGGGACAAGACTACGAGCAGTACTTC.

This clonotype was seen repeatedly, ten times or more. A junction boundary mismatches the germline segment, possibly from a read error. The chain combines TRBV2 with TRBJ2-1; 9 nucleotides agree with TRBD1. Looked up from germline, CDR1 is SNHLY and CDR2 is FYNNEI. The CDR3 totals 15 residues. This CDR3 is CASRERDRVYDEQFF. In DNA form, the CDR3 reads TGTGCCAGCAGGGAGAGGGACAGGGTCTACGATGAGCAGTTCTTC. The full variable domain, completed using reference TRBV2 and TRBJ2-1, is EPEVTQTPSHQVTQMGQEVILRCVPISNHLYFYWYRQILGQKVEFLVSFYNNEISEKSEIFDDQFSVERPDGSNFTLKIRSTKLEDSAMYFCASRERDRVYDEQFFGPGTRLTVL.

The V gene is TRBV7-9, the J gene TRBJ1-3; D is undetermined. V lost 1 base and J lost 2, with 15 bases in between. The CDR3 contains 17 residues. Germline V gene lookup returns CDR1 SEHNR and CDR2 FQNEAQ (reference sequence). This chain's CDR3 is CASSLGSGGSAGNTIYF. Written as DNA, the CDR3 is TGTGCCAGCAGCTTAGGGAGCGGCGGGTCGGCTGGAAACACCATATATTTT.

This clonotype was recorded a few times. The V gene is TRBV7-9, the J gene TRBJ2-1; 7 nucleotides align to TRBD1. V lost 5 bases, J lost 6 bases, and 10 bases stayed unmatched. This CDR3 comprises 15 residues. Germline V gene lookup returns CDR1 SEHNR and CDR2 FQNEAQ (reference sequence). DNA for the CDR3: TGTGCCAGCAGCCATACAGGGGCAGTTATCAATGAGCAGTTCTTC. It translates to CASSHTGAVINEQFF.

This chain links TRBV19 with TRBJ1-5; 7 nucleotides match TRBD1. The junction had 6 bases not matched to a gene; V was cut back by 4 bases and J by 0 bases. CDR3 length: 16 residues. Germline V CDR1 and CDR2: LNHDA, SQIVND (reference sequence). The CDR3 coding sequence is TGTGCCAGTAGTAACTCCGGACAGGTTAGCAATCAGCCCCAGCATTTT. It codes for CASSNSGQVSNQPQHF.

This clonotype was found many times. The genes are TRBV11-2 and TRBJ2-7, with no clear D. V was cut by 4 bases and J by 2 bases, with 9 bases left in between. Germline CDR1 is SGHAT and CDR2 is FQNNGV. The CDR3 is 13 amino acids. The CDR3 sequence is CASSSQVTYEQYV. The CDR3 region has the DNA TGTGCCAGCAGCTCTCAGGTAACCTACGAGCAGTACGTC.

The CDR3 sequence: CASTPHYSYEQYF. CDR3 bases: TGTGCCAGCACCCCTCACTACTCCTACGAGCAGTACTTC. The chain joins TRBV7-9 to TRBJ2-7, with D unresolved. CDR1 is SEHNR, CDR2 FQNEAQ, per germline (reference sequence). This CDR3 region has 13 residues. V lost 7 bases and J lost 0, with 10 bases in between.

This clonotype was counted between two and nine times. An end of the junction differs from the germline gene, which may be a read error. The V gene is TRBV2, the J gene TRBJ2-5; 9 bases match TRBD2. CDR3 length: 15 amino acids. Germline assignment: CDR1 SNHLY and CDR2 FYNNEI. The CDR3 DNA is TGTGCCAGCAGGGAAAGGAGCGGGGGGCAAGAGACCCGGTACTTC. It encodes CASRERSGGQETRYF.

This clonotype came up a few times. This chain uses TRBV5-1 with TRBJ2-3; TRBD1 agrees at 8 bases. CDR1 is SGHRS, CDR2 YFSETQ, per germline. After removal of 4 bases from V and 2 bases from J, the junction contained 6 bases not matched to a gene. The CDR3 spans 15 residues. The CDR3 DNA reads as TGCGCCAGCAGCCGTCAGGGACAGGCCACAGATACGCAGTATTTT. Its protein product is CASSRQGQATDTQYF. The full variable domain, rest sourced from reference TRBV5-1 and TRBJ2-3, is KAGVTQTPRYLIKTRGQQVTLSCSPISGHRSVSWYQQTPGQGLQFLFEYFSETQRNKGNFPGRFSGRQFSNSRSEMNVSTLELGDSALYLCASSRQGQATDTQYFGPGTRLTVL.

The gene calls are TRBV6-1 and TRBJ2-5; 9 nucleotides match TRBD1. Germline-derived CDR1 and CDR2 are MNHNS and SASEGT. The CDR3 consists of 16 residues. V lost 4 bases, J lost 5 bases, and 11 bases stayed unmatched. The CDR3 loop reads CASSALTTGGTETQYF. CDR3 DNA: TGTGCCAGCAGTGCGCTTACGACAGGGGGGACGGAGACCCAGTACTTC.

This clonotype was seen repeatedly, ten times or more. The V and J genes are TRBV2 and TRBJ2-1, with 12 bases identical to TRBD2. J lost 9 bases, V lost 4 bases, and 7 bases had no gene match. CDR1 is SNHLY, CDR2 FYNNEI, per germline. The CDR3 is made up of 15 amino acids. The CDR3 coding sequence is TGTGCCAGCAGTGGGACTAGCGGGGCTCTCGGTGAGCAGTTCTTC. Translated, it gives CASSGTSGALGEQFF.

This clonotype was recorded only once. The chain has TRBV7-3 and TRBJ2-2; 7 bases line up with TRBD2. With 5 bases clipped from V and 4 bases from J, the junction kept 7 bases outside the gene matches. Germline loops: CDR1 SGHTA, CDR2 FQGTGA. This CDR3 spans 15 amino acids. In DNA, the CDR3 is TGTGCCAGCAGCCCCGCCGGGACTACCACCGGGGAGCTGTTTTTT. It specifies CASSPAGTTTGELFF.

The sample holds a few counts of this clonotype. The rearrangement uses TRBV5-1 and TRBJ1-1, with D unresolved. Trimming cost V 4 bases and J 4 bases, with 11 bases left between them. Germline V gives CDR1 SGHRS, CDR2 YFSETQ. This CDR3 comprises 13 residues. The DNA of the CDR3 is TGCGCCAGCAGCGGGTATATTGGCACTGAAGCTTTCTTT. Translated, it gives CASSGYIGTEAFF.

The rearrangement uses TRBV4-2 and TRBJ2-1, with TRBD2 identical over 11 bases. CDR1 and CDR2 from the germline V gene are LGHNA and YNFKEQ. The ends lost 4 bases at V and 2 bases at J; junction bases unmatched: 7. The CDR3 loop spans 17 amino acids. CDR3 sequence (DNA): TGTGCCAGCAGCCCTCTTCTAGCGGGGGGAACCTACAATGAGCAGTTCTTC. Translated, it gives CASSPLLAGGTYNEQFF.

The CDR3 reads CATSRDVNTEAFF. The CDR3 nucleotides read TGTGCCACCAGCAGAGACGTGAACACTGAAGCTTTCTTT. J is TRBJ1-1 and V is TRBV15, with D hard to call. Trimming stripped 0 bases from V and 0 bases from J, with 2 bases between. The CDR3 contains 13 residues. The germline V gene has CDR1 LNHNV and CDR2 YYDKDF (reference sequence). The full variable domain, rest sourced from reference TRBV15 and TRBJ1-1, is DAMVIQNPRYQVTQFGKPVTLSCSQTLNHNVMYWYQQKSSQAPKLLFHYYDKDFNNEADTPDNFQSRRPNTSFCFLDIRSPGLGDTAMYLCATSRDVNTEAFFGQGTRLTVV.

This clonotype occurred many times. The V call is TRBV12-3 or TRBV12-4, the J call TRBJ1-4, with a tentative D call TRBD1 (6 bases). This CDR3 region has 13 residues. V lost 4 bases and J 9 bases, leaving 12 bases between the germline ends. DNA of the CDR3: TGTGCCAGCAGTTCGCGGGACACACAAAAACTGTTTTTT. Its translation: CASSSRDTQKLFF.

This clonotype was detected many times. This chain uses TRBV11-1 with TRBJ1-4; D is uncertain. Germline V gene sequence: CDR1 SGHAT, CDR2 FQDESV (reference sequence). V lost 5 bases to trimming and J lost 7 bases, with 14 bases between them. This CDR3 is built from 14 residues. In DNA form, the CDR3 reads TGTGCCAGCAGCCATATTACCTTCCCTGAAAAACTGTTTTTT. It is translated as CASSHITFPEKLFF.

As to this clonotype: One junction end does not reproduce the germline sequence, and a read error may be involved. The J gene is TRBJ1-3, the V gene TRBV20-1; 7 nucleotides align to TRBD1. The germline CDR1 and CDR2 sequences are DFQATT and SNEGSKA (reference sequence). The CDR3 totals 15 residues. Written as DNA, the CDR3 is TGCAGTGCTGGAGACGAGGGGGCTTCGGGAAACACCATATATTTT. Its protein product is CSAGDEGASGNTIYF.

This sequence joins TRBV3-1 and TRBJ2-7; 8 nucleotides match TRBD2. Trimming removed 3 bases from V and 7 bases from J; junction bases left unmatched: 8. Germline CDR1 is LGHDT and CDR2 is YNNKEL (reference sequence). CDR3 length: 14 amino acids. Written as DNA, the CDR3 is TGTGCCAGCAGCCATGCAGCGGGAGTGGGGGAGCAGTACTTC. Its translation: CASSHAAGVGEQYF.